Listed below are T cell receptor beta chains from one sample, sequenced in a study of blood T cell repertoires in COVID-19. Only in-frame clones appear in the TCRdb table, and some are missing; sequencing was by immunoSEQ multiplex PCR. The sample contains about 210,000 clones, approximately 78% of which appear only once. The specimen sequenced was peripheral blood. The receptors originated from a middle-aged woman with acute or convalescent COVID-19. Both conserved end residues are part of each CDR3. Fields, in order: D gene, J gene, V gene, CDR3 length, clone size, CDR3 protein, CDR3 DNA. A D gene is named only where the DNA matches it firmly. A clone size is listed for some rows: how often the clone was seen (once, few, many), or a class if it is expanded.

>-|TRBJ2-3|TRBV19|14|-
CASSIGGSTDTQYF
TGTGCCAGTAGTATAGGTGGCAGCACAGATACGCAGTATTTT
>-|TRBJ1-1|TRBV10-1|13|-
CASRFTEDTEAFF
TGCGCCAGCAGGTTTACAGAAGACACTGAAGCTTTCTTT
>-|TRBJ1-1|TRBV19|15|-
CASSQGSPMNTEAFF
TGTGCCAGTAGCCAGGGCAGTCCAATGAACACTGAAGCTTTCTTT
>-|TRBJ1-3|TRBV21-1|15|-
CASTLGPGTGNTIYF
TGTGCCAGCACTTTGGGTCCCGGGACAGGAAACACCATATATTTT
>TRBD1|TRBJ2-5|TRBV18|16|-
CASSPTGTGRGETQYF
TGTGCCAGCTCACCAACCGGGACAGGAAGGGGGGAGACCCAGTACTTC
>-|TRBJ2-3|TRBV6-1|14|-
CASSEDSSTDTQYF
TGTGCCAGCAGTGAAGATAGTAGCACAGATACGCAGTATTTT
>TRBD2|TRBJ2-5|TRBV5-1|15|-
CASSLESGGGETQYF
TGCGCCAGCAGCTTGGAATCGGGAGGGGGAGAGACCCAGTACTTC
>-|TRBJ1-1|TRBV3-1/TRBV3-2|17|-
CASSQDKGVSGNTEAFF
TGTGCCAGCAGCCAAGATAAAGGGGTATCTGGGAACACTGAAGCTTTCTTT
>-|TRBJ2-5|TRBV14|14|-
CASSQSSGAETQYF
TGTGCCAGCAGCCAATCTTCAGGGGCCGAGACCCAGTACTTC
>-|TRBJ2-7|TRBV5-1|14|-
CASSLNTGSYEQYF
TGCGCCAGCAGCTTGAACACAGGTTCCTACGAGCAGTACTTC
>TRBD2|TRBJ2-1|TRBV6-1|14|once
CASSEAGGPTEQFF
TGTGCCAGCAGTGAGGCGGGAGGGCCCACTGAGCAGTTCTTC
>-|TRBJ2-2|TRBV12-3/TRBV12-4|13|-
CASKTATTGELFF
TGTGCCAGCAAAACAGCCACTACCGGGGAGCTGTTTTTT
>TRBD1|TRBJ1-1|TRBV27|14|few
CASSRGQGNTEAFF
TGTGCCAGCAGTCGGGGACAGGGGAACACTGAAGCTTTCTTT
>-|TRBJ2-1|TRBV7-2|15|once
CASSPDVASDNEQFF
TGTGCCAGCAGCCCCGATGTGGCTAGCGACAATGAGCAGTTCTTC
>TRBD1|TRBJ2-7|TRBV19|14|-
CASSMTGTSDEQYF
TGTGCCAGTAGTATGACAGGGACCTCAGACGAGCAGTACTTC
>-|TRBJ1-6|TRBV7-9|16|-
CASSSSIGGADSPLHF
TGTGCCAGCAGCTCGTCTATAGGGGGGGCGGATTCACCCCTCCACTTT
>TRBD1|TRBJ1-6|TRBV3-1/TRBV3-2|14|-
CASSRGQGGSPLHF
TGTGCCAGCAGCCGCGGACAGGGTGGATCACCCCTCCACTTT
>-|TRBJ1-1|TRBV19|14|-
CASSIDWASTEAFF
TGTGCCAGTAGTATAGATTGGGCCTCCACTGAAGCTTTCTTT
>TRBD1|TRBJ2-2|TRBV27|17|-
CASSFTGTGVNTGELFF
TGTGCCAGCAGTTTTACCGGGACAGGGGTGAACACCGGGGAGCTGTTTTTT
>-|TRBJ1-4|TRBV18|24|-
CASSSRFRSLATQGGYATNEKLFF
TGTGCCAGCTCATCGCGTTTTCGGAGTCTGGCGACACAGGGTGGATATGCAACTAATGAAAAACTGTTTTTT
>TRBD2|TRBJ2-1|TRBV20-1|14|once
CSASILAGGGEQFF
TGCAGTGCTAGTATCCTAGCGGGAGGAGGAGAGCAGTTCTTC
>-|TRBJ1-4|TRBV4-2|18|-
CASSQGNRDPATNEKLFF
TGTGCCAGCAGCCAAGGGAACAGGGACCCGGCAACTAATGAAAAACTGTTTTTT
>-|TRBJ2-1|TRBV7-3|16|-
CASSQAPAEPYNEQFF
TGTGCCAGCAGCCAAGCTCCAGCGGAACCCTACAATGAGCAGTTCTTC
>TRBD1|TRBJ2-7|TRBV27|17|-
CASSLSFADRVYNEQYF
TGTGCCAGCAGTTTATCGTTTGCGGACAGGGTCTACAACGAGCAGTACTTC
>TRBD1|TRBJ2-7|TRBV7-8|16|-
CASSLVPRGPTYEQYF
TGTGCCAGCAGCTTAGTTCCGAGGGGGCCTACCTACGAGCAGTACTTC
>-|TRBJ2-7|TRBV10-3|15|once
CAISGTLGASYEQYF
TGTGCCATCAGTGGGACGTTAGGGGCCTCCTACGAGCAGTACTTC
>-|TRBJ2-1|TRBV2|14|-
CASIGEKSYNEQFF
TGTGCCAGCATAGGAGAAAAGTCCTACAATGAGCAGTTCTTC
>TRBD1|TRBJ2-7|TRBV5-1|17|-
CASSGGTGMVSDYEQYF
TGCGCCAGCAGCGGGGGGACAGGGATGGTTTCTGATTACGAGCAGTACTTC
>TRBD2|TRBJ2-7|TRBV3-1/TRBV3-2|14|-
CASSPGGGAYEQYF
TGTGCCAGCAGCCCCGGGGGGGGCGCATACGAGCAGTACTTC
>TRBD1|TRBJ2-7|TRBV5-1|17|-
CASSFTPGTGSSYEQYF
TGCGCCAGCAGCTTTACCCCCGGGACAGGGAGCTCCTACGAGCAGTACTTC